This T cell receptor beta chain came from a study of blood T cell repertoires in COVID-19. Study-wide context: Material from acute and convalescent COVID-19 was sourced from the United States, Italy and Spain.

In the authors' workflow: Amplifying reference gene primers gave estimates of nucleated cell counts. Measured with immunoSEQ multiplex PCR; TCRdb has only the in-frame clones, and not every one. V, J and clone size were drawn from that table, and D and trimming were deduced from the DNA. The sample includes 80,000 to 90,000 clones, around 86% seen only once; the top ten take about 2%. From germline, CDR1 is SEHNR and CDR2 FQNEAQ (reference sequence). The CDR3 is 13 residues long. The V and J ends lost 4 bases and 11 bases respectively, with 17 bases between them. This chain uses TRBV7-9 with TRBJ1-1; D gene unclear. The source is a woman in her 70s with acute or convalescent COVID-19. Sequencing was performed on peripheral blood. CDR3 sequence (DNA): TGTGCCAGCAGCTCGGAGGGATCCGGAGGTGCTTTCTTT. It encodes CASSSEGSGGAFF.